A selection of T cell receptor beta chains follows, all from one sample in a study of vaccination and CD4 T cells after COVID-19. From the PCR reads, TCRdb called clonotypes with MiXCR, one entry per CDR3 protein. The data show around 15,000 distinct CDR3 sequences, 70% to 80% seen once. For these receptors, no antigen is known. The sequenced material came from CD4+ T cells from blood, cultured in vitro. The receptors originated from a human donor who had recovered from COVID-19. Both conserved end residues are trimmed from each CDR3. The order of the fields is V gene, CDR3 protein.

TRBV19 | ASSARPQGQPQH
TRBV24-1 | ATSGGGRRNQPQH
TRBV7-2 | ASSSSGTGIAEAF
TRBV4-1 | ASSQVRIQETQY
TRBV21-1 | ASSKNQGSYGYT
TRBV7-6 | ASSFGGGEKLF
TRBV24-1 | ATSETGRGTEAF
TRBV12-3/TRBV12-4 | ASSFGGRSPLH
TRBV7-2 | ASSLGWGGRETQY
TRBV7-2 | ASSLAGPTDTQY
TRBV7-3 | ASSRTGHWGGLT
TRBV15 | ATSRGTGAQYGYT
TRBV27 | ASSKTGRGSNQPQH
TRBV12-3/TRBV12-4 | ASSLGYGYT
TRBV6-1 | ASNPRDNTEAF
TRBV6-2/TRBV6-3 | ASSWTGGYNQPQH
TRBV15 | ATSRGGRSGQETQY
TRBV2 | ASRDRQGGNTEAF
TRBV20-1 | SARDRRGLDYGYT
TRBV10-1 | ASQRQLGETQY
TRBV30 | AWSVAGGRGYT
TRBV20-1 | SASPGQGYGYT
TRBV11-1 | ASSLVGRDYGYT
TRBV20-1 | SASQRQNYGYT
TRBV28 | ASSPGQRQGKIFTDTQY
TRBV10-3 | AISSTGLVNYEQY
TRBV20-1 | SARDWGPSTDTQY
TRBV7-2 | ASSTGVWGYT
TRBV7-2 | ASSLYRNYGYT
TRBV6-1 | ASMRTANSPLH
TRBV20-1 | SSGVGPGELF
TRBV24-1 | ATSDQTGGVAGANVLT
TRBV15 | ATSKTSGSYEQY
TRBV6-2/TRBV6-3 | ASGRTGVSQPQH
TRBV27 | ASSFWDRLNSPLH
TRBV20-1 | SASGRGTGYHNEQF
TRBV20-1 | SARDLETGDSYEQY
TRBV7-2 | ASSLLQGARGEAF
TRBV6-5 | ASSYSADYSPLH
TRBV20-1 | SASPAGGHAEAF
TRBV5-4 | ASSLALRAGETQY
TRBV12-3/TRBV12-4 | ASSSGQGAAGYT
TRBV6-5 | ASSSAIRVNSPLH